The clone carrying this T cell receptor (beta chain) was detected ten times or more. Its specificity is not known. Trimming took 6 bases from V and 0 from J, leaving 12 bases between them. Germline V gene sequence: CDR1 SGHTA, CDR2 FQGTGA. This CDR3 contains 15 residues. The data were taken from a study of early T cells in non-severe SARS-CoV-2 infection. The wider study: The study sequenced bulk RNA from unsorted whole blood, with chains unpaired. Whole-study findings and limits: Sequences matched to VDJdb favored anti-spike CD8 responses, while private and CD4 specificities were missed.

Unique molecular identifiers (one per individual cDNA molecule) were attached. TCRdb recomputed calls from the 5' RACE reads with MiXCR, one row per CDR3 protein. The profile covers about 80,000 distinct CDR3 sequences, with approximately 5% appearing a single time and under 8% taken by the ten largest. The sequence was obtained from an adult who was a healthcare worker with PCR-confirmed SARS-CoV-2 infection or an uninfected control (not recorded which). This sample comprised whole blood, obtained at baseline. The rearrangement uses TRBV7-3 and TRBJ1-3; possibly TRBD1 for D (5 bases). In DNA form, the CDR3 reads TGTGCCAGCAGTAGGACACTCCTCTCTGGAAACACCATATATTTT. Its protein is CASSRTLLSGNTIYF.